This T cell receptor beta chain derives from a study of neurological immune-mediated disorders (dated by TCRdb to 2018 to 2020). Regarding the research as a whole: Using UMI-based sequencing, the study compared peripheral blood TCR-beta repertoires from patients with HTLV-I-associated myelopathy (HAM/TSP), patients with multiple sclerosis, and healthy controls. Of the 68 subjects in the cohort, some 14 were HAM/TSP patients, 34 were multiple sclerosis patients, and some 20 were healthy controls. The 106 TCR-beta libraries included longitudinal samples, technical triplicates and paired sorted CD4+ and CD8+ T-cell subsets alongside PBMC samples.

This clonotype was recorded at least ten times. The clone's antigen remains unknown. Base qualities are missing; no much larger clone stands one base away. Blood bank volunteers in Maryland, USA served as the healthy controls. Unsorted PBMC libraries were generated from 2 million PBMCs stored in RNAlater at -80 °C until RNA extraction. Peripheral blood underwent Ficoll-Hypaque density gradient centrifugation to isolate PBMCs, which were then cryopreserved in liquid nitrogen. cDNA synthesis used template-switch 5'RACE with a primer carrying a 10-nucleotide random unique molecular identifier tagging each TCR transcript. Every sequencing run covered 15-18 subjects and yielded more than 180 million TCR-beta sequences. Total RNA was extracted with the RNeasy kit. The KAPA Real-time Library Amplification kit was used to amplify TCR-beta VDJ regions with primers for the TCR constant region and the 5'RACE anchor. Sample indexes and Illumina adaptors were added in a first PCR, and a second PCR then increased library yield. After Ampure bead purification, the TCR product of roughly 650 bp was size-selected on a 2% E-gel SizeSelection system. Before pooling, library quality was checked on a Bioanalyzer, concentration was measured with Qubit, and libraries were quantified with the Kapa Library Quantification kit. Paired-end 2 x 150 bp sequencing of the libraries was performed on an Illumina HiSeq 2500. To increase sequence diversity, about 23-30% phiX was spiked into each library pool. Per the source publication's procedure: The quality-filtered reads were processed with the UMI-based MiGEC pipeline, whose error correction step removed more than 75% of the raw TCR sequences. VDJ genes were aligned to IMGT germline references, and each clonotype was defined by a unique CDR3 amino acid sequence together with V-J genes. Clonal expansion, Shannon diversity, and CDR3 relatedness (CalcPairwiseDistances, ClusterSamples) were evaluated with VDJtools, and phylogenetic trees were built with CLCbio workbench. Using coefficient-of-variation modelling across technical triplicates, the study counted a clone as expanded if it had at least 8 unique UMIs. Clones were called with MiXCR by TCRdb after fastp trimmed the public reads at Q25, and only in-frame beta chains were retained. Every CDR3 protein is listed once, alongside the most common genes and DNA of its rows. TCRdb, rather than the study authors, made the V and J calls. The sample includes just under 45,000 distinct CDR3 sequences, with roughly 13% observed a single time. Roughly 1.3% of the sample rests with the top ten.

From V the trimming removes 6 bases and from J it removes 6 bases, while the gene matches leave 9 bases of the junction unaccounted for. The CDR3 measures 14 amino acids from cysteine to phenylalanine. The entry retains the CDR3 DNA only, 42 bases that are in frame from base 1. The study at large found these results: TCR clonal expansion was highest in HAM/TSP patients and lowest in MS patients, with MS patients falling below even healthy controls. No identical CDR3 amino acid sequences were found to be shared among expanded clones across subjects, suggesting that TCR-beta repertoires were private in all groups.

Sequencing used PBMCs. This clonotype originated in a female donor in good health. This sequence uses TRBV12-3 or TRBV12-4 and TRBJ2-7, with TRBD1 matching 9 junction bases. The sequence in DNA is TGTGCCAGCAGGACCTCCGGGACAGGGTCCGAGCAGTACTTC. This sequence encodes CASRTSGTGSEQYF.